One sample yielded the 32 T cell receptor beta chains listed below, sequenced in a study of CD8+ T cells in alopecia areata. Sequencing relied on a cDNA template that was reverse transcribed from extracted RNA. The method was immunoSEQ multiplex PCR; TCRdb's version includes in-frame clones alone and lacks a portion of them. The top ten hold approximately 0.7% of the sample, which has about 190,000 clones, about 60% seen once. As to treatment: oral pan-JAK inhibitor, 5-10 mg twice daily. The specimen comprised CD4+ T cells sorted from blood, sampled at week 4, from a patient treated with tofacitinib. Every receptor here comes from a human donor with alopecia areata.

The gene calls are TRBV30 and TRBJ2-7; D is perhaps TRBD1 or TRBD2 (5 bases each). Looked up from germline, CDR1 is GTSNPN and CDR2 is SVGIG (reference sequence). The CDR3 totals 13 residues. Trimming removed 4 bases at V and 5 bases at J, with 15 bases between. The CDR3 bases are TGTGCCTGGACAGGCCGGGGCCCCAACGAGCAGTACTTC. Translating it yields CAWTGRGPNEQYF.

The chain recombines TRBV10-3 with TRBJ2-1; the D gene is possibly TRBD2 (6 bases). Deletions cut 2 bases from V and 1 base from J, with 15 bases between. There are 17 residues in the CDR3. Germline CDR1 ENHRY, CDR2 SYGVKD. The chain's CDR3 is CAISEIIGSSSYNEQFF. The CDR3 region has the DNA TGTGCCATCAGTGAGATTATCGGGAGCTCGTCCTACAATGAGCAGTTCTTC.

The rearrangement links TRBV15 to TRBJ1-2; D not certain. The V gene's germline CDR1 is LNHNV and CDR2 YYDKDF (reference sequence). V dropped 0 bases and J dropped 4 bases, with 15 bases sitting between them. This CDR3 spans 16 amino acids. The CDR3 loop reads CATSRDLAAGSYGYTF. In nucleotides, the CDR3 is TGTGCCACCAGCAGAGATCTGGCGGCGGGGAGCTATGGCTACACCTTC.

This clone was seen once. The chain uses TRBV23-1 and TRBJ2-2, with D possibly being TRBD1 (6 bases). TRBV23-1 is filed as an ORF, its function uncertain. V lost 8 bases to trimming and J lost 2 bases, with 15 bases between them. This CDR3 has 15 residues. This CDR3 is CASSPPGTNTGELFF. As DNA, the CDR3 is TGCGCCAGCTCTCCCCCGGGGACAAACACCGGGGAGCTGTTTTTT.

The genes are TRBV5-1 and TRBJ2-2, with 8 positions matching TRBD2. V was clipped by 4 bases and J by 2 bases; unmatched bases: 4. Germline-derived CDR1 and CDR2 are SGHRS and YFSETQ. CDR3 length equals 15 residues. CDR3 amino acids: CASSLLAVNTGELFF. For the CDR3, the DNA is TGCGCCAGCAGCCTACTAGCGGTAAACACCGGGGAGCTGTTTTTT.

This chain uses TRBV6-5 with TRBJ1-1; D uncertain. The CDR3 loop spans 12 amino acids. Germline CDR1 and CDR2: MNHEY and SVGAGI. V was shortened by 5 bases and J by 11 bases, with 15 bases between the two germline ends. The CDR3 sequence: CASSQYPYKAFF. The DNA of the CDR3 is TGTGCCAGCAGTCAATACCCCTATAAGGCTTTCTTT.

This sequence joins TRBV9 and TRBJ2-1, with 10 bases that match TRBD2. From germline, CDR1 is SGDLS and CDR2 YYNGEE. The CDR3 length is 17 residues. Losses at the gene ends were 4 bases for V and 7 bases for J; bases not matched to a gene: 14. In nucleotides, the CDR3 is TGTGCCAGCAGCTCACAACGGGGGCTAGCGGGAGTAAATGAGCAGTTCTTC. It translates to CASSSQRGLAGVNEQFF.

Regarding this clone: This same CDR3 is encoded by further DNA sequences in the sample. The V gene is TRBV29-1, the J gene TRBJ2-7; D may be TRBD2 (5 bases). The germline CDR1 and CDR2 sequences are SQVTM and ANQGSEA. CDR3 length equals 11 residues. Trimming cost V 6 bases and J 4 bases, with 10 bases left between them. Here the CDR3 reads CSVSRGYEQYF. Written as DNA, the CDR3 is TGCAGCGTATCCCGCGGGTACGAGCAGTACTTC.

The chain uses TRBV30 and TRBJ1-5; D remains unclear. This CDR3 has 14 residues. The V end was cut by 2 bases, the J end by 1 base, with 9 bases between. Germline V CDR1 and CDR2: GTSNPN, SVGIG (reference sequence). The CDR3, as DNA: TGTGCCTGGAGTCTGGCAGCAAGCAATCAGCCCCAGCATTTT. Translating it yields CAWSLAASNQPQHF.

In this sample, this clone turned up a few times. This chain links TRBV30 with TRBJ2-2; D perhaps matches TRBD1 (5 bases). With 4 bases removed from V and 8 bases from J, the gap between germline ends came to 11 bases. The CDR3 covers 12 residues. Germline V gives CDR1 GTSNPN, CDR2 SVGIG (reference sequence). CDR3 bases: TGTGCCTGGACCCAGGGCGAGGGGGAGCTGTTTTTT. Its translation is CAWTQGEGELFF. The variable domain in full, with the rest retrieved from reference TRBV30 and TRBJ2-2, is SQTIHQWPATLVQPVGSPLSLECTVEGTSNPNLYWYRQAAGRGLQLLFYSVGIGQISSEVPQNLSASRPQDRQFILSSKKLLLSDSGFYLCAWTQGEGELFFGEGSRLTVL.

V and J are TRBV19 and TRBJ2-7; D assignment may be TRBD1 or TRBD2 (5 bases each). The CDR3 length is 13 residues. V was cut by 4 bases and J by 6 bases, with 13 bases left in between. CDR1 LNHDA and CDR2 SQIVND come from the germline V gene (reference sequence). In DNA form, the CDR3 reads TGTGCCAGTAGTACCGGACGGGACGGCGAGCAGTACTTC. It translates to CASSTGRDGEQYF.

The chain carries TRBV25-1 and TRBJ2-7, with D perhaps assigned TRBD1 or TRBD2 (5 bases each). CDR3 length: 15 residues. CDR1 is MGHDK, CDR2 SYGVNS, per germline. V lost 6 bases and J 0 bases, leaving 15 bases between the germline ends. The CDR3 coding sequence is TGTGCCAGCAGGCCAGGGTCCCGGGGCTCCTACGAGCAGTACTTC. It is translated as CASRPGSRGSYEQYF.

The chain joins TRBV30 to TRBJ2-1; unclear D gene. The ends were cut back, 0 bases at V and 2 bases at J, with 5 bases in the middle. Looked up from germline, CDR1 is GTSNPN and CDR2 is SVGIG (reference sequence). The CDR3 covers 13 residues. The CDR3, as DNA: TGTGCCTGGAGTGTTGGGGCCTACAATGAGCAGTTCTTC. It specifies CAWSVGAYNEQFF.

The chain employs TRBV30 and TRBJ2-1; D remains ambiguous. Germline V gives CDR1 GTSNPN, CDR2 SVGIG (reference sequence). With 3 bases removed from V and 7 bases from J, the gap between germline ends came to 10 bases. The CDR3 spans 12 residues. CDR3 in amino acids: CAWRKGRNEQFF. The DNA for the CDR3 is TGTGCCTGGAGGAAGGGTAGGAATGAGCAGTTCTTC.

This CDR3 is CASSLQGAGGNEQFF. CDR3 sequence (DNA): TGCGCCAGCAGCTTGCAGGGGGCTGGAGGCAATGAGCAGTTCTTC. This chain connects TRBV5-1 to TRBJ2-1; 8 bases are shared with TRBD1. J gave up 6 bases and V 1 base, and 6 bases lay outside the gene matches. This CDR3 is 15 amino acids long. The germline CDR1 and CDR2 sequences are SGHRS and YFSETQ.

This clone was seen a handful of times. The chain uses TRBV7-8 and TRBJ2-1, with TRBD1 matching over 9 bases. Trimming cost V 5 bases and J 2 bases; bases outside gene matches: 4. CDR3 length equals 15 residues. Germline V CDR1 and CDR2: SGHVS, FQNEAQ. CDR3 region: CASSAGQGPYNEQFF. For the CDR3, the DNA is TGTGCCAGCAGCGCGGGACAGGGTCCCTACAATGAGCAGTTCTTC.

The V and J genes are TRBV5-1 and TRBJ2-6; weak D call: TRBD1 (6 bases). The CDR3 sequence is 19 residues long. V was shortened by 4 bases and J by 1 base, with 21 bases between the two germline ends. The germline V gene encodes CDR1 SGHRS and CDR2 YFSETQ. In DNA form, the CDR3 reads TGCGCCAGCAGCCCCAGGTTTGGGGACACCTTTTCTGGGGCCAACGTCCTGACTTTC. It yields the protein CASSPRFGDTFSGANVLTF.

The chain uses TRBV5-1 and TRBJ2-1; D call uncertain. V was trimmed by 0 bases and J by 4 bases, leaving 8 bases between them. This CDR3 has 14 amino acids. In germline, CDR1 is SGHRS, CDR2 YFSETQ. CDR3 nucleotide sequence: TGCGCCAGCAGCTTGGTACCGGGTTACAATGAGCAGTTCTTC. Protein product: CASSLVPGYNEQFF. Together with reference TRBV5-1 and TRBJ2-1, the CDR3 gives the full variable domain: KAGVTQTPRYLIKTRGQQVTLSCSPISGHRSVSWYQQTPGQGLQFLFEYFSETQRNKGNFPGRFSGRQFSNSRSEMNVSTLELGDSALYLCASSLVPGYNEQFFGPGTRLTVL.

This clone was observed once. This chain links TRBV23-1 with TRBJ1-5, with 8 bases fitting TRBD1. TRBV23-1 is an ORF, and what it does is uncertain. Germline trimming cut 7 bases from V and 6 bases from J; bases unmatched to any gene: 14. This CDR3 contains 16 residues. This chain's CDR3 is CASIGPPDRARQPQHF. CDR3 nucleotide sequence: TGCGCCAGCATTGGACCTCCGGACAGGGCACGTCAGCCCCAGCATTTT.

The chain is built from TRBV2 and TRBJ2-7, with D perhaps matching TRBD1 (6 bases). The CDR3 extends over 10 amino acids. Germline CDR1 SNHLY, CDR2 FYNNEI. V was shortened by 3 bases and J by 10 bases, with 7 bases between the two germline ends. The CDR3, as DNA: TGTGCCAGCAGTGAGGGGGCCCAGTACTTC. It codes for CASSEGAQYF.

The chain couples TRBV29-1 to TRBJ2-5; 11 nucleotides agree with TRBD2. CDR1 and CDR2 (germline): SQVTM, ANQGSEA. The CDR3 spans 12 residues. With V trimmed by 8 bases and J by 4 bases, 3 bases remained unmatched. The chain's CDR3 is CSWGTSGETQYF. CDR3 DNA: TGCAGCTGGGGGACTAGCGGAGAGACCCAGTACTTC. Variable domain in full (rest from reference TRBV29-1 and TRBJ2-5): SAVISQKPSRDICQRGTSLTIQCQVDSQVTMMFWYRQQPGQSLTLIATANQGSEATYESGFVIDKFPISRPNLTFSTLTVSNMSPEDSSIYLCSWGTSGETQYFGPGTRLLVL.

This clone occurred a few times. The J gene is TRBJ2-7, the V gene TRBV9, with a tentative D call TRBD2 (6 bases). The CDR3 spans 16 residues. V lost 2 bases to trimming and J lost 0 bases, with 15 bases between them. Germline V gene sequence: CDR1 SGDLS, CDR2 YYNGEE. CDR3: CASSVDFGSGSYEQYF. CDR3 bases: TGTGCCAGCAGCGTGGATTTCGGGAGCGGCTCCTACGAGCAGTACTTC.

On this clone: The sample contains more than one DNA sequence encoding this CDR3. V and J are TRBV7-2 and TRBJ2-5; D call uncertain. Germline assignment: CDR1 SGHTA and CDR2 FQGNSA. CDR3 size: 12 residues. V gave up 5 bases and J gave up 5 bases, with 9 bases separating them. The CDR3 loop is CASSPPGETQYF. CDR3 in DNA: TGTGCCAGCAGCCCCCCCGGGGAGACCCAGTACTTC.

This clone was picked up a small number of times. This chain connects TRBV29-1 to TRBJ2-1; maybe TRBD1 (5 bases). The germline CDR1 and CDR2 sequences are SQVTM and ANQGSEA. Trimming pared 7 bases from V and 9 bases from J, leaving 19 bases between. The CDR3 has 13 amino acids. The CDR3 bases are TGCAGCGGCGACAGTCCCCCCCGCGGTGAGCAGTTCTTC. It translates to CSGDSPPRGEQFF.

The rearrangement uses TRBV29-1 and TRBJ1-1; no clear D gene. With 4 bases removed from V and 5 bases from J, the gap between germline ends came to 14 bases. The CDR3 has 13 amino acids. The germline V gene encodes CDR1 SQVTM and CDR2 ANQGSEA. The CDR3 loop is CSVGAEPGTEAFF. The CDR3 DNA reads as TGCAGCGTTGGGGCTGAACCTGGGACTGAAGCTTTCTTT. Filled out from reference TRBV29-1 and TRBJ1-1, the complete variable domain reads SAVISQKPSRDICQRGTSLTIQCQVDSQVTMMFWYRQQPGQSLTLIATANQGSEATYESGFVIDKFPISRPNLTFSTLTVSNMSPEDSSIYLCSVGAEPGTEAFFGQGTRLTVV.

With regard to this clone: Within the sample, other DNA sequences also encode this same CDR3. For the CDR3, the DNA is TGTGCCAGCAGCCTGGGCGGGCGAGAGACCCAGTACTTC. Encoded protein: CASSLGGRETQYF. The chain links TRBV5-4 to TRBJ2-5, with D possibly being TRBD2 (5 bases). Trimming stripped 4 bases from V and 4 bases from J, with 11 bases between. CDR1 SGHNT and CDR2 YYREEE come from the germline V gene (reference sequence). The CDR3 extends over 13 amino acids.

This chain uses TRBV11-2 with TRBJ2-7, with 9 bases matching TRBD1. V shed 5 bases and J 2 bases; nucleotides not matched to a gene: 4. From germline, CDR1 is SGHAT and CDR2 FQNNGV. The CDR3 is 14 residues long. CDR3 nucleotide sequence: TGTGCCAGCAGCCAGGACAGGGGAGCCTACGAGCAGTACTTC. Translating gives CASSQDRGAYEQYF. The complete variable domain, with remaining parts taken from reference TRBV11-2 and TRBJ2-7, reads EAGVAQSPRYKIIEKRQSVAFWCNPISGHATLYWYQQILGQGPKLLIQFQNNGVVDDSQLPKDRFSAERLKGVDSTLKIQPAKLEDSAVYLCASSQDRGAYEQYFGPGTRLTVT.

V is TRBV28 and J is TRBJ2-7, with D maybe TRBD2 (5 bases). Germline-derived CDR1 and CDR2 are MDHEN and SYDVKM. The CDR3 totals 14 residues. The V gene lost 4 bases and the J gene lost 0 bases, with 10 bases spanning the gap. Here the CDR3 reads CASSSLTSSYEQYF. CDR3 nucleotide sequence: TGTGCCAGCAGTTCCCTCACTAGCTCCTACGAGCAGTACTTC. Based on the CDR3 plus reference TRBV28 and TRBJ2-7, the full variable domain is DVKVTQSSRYLVKRTGEKVFLECVQDMDHENMFWYRQDPGLGLRLIYFSYDVKMKEKGDIPEGYSVSREKKERFSLILESASTNQTSMYLCASSSLTSSYEQYFGPGTRLTVT.

The chain recombines TRBV6-1 with TRBJ1-2, with unresolved D. The V gene's germline CDR1 is MNHNS and CDR2 SASEGT. The V end was cut by 7 bases, the J end by 2 bases, with 11 bases between. The CDR3 loop spans 13 amino acids. Here the CDR3 DNA reads TGTGCCAGCACCTGGACGGCCAACTATGGCTACACCTTC. Translated, it gives CASTWTANYGYTF.

In its sample, this clone was seen once. V and J are TRBV23-1 and TRBJ2-3; D is uncertain. Being an ORF, TRBV23-1 has a function that is uncertain. Trimming removed 3 bases from V and 0 bases from J, with 13 bases in between. The CDR3 is 16 amino acids. For the CDR3, the DNA is TGCGCCAGCAGTCACCCAGACTCACCTAGCACAGATACGCAGTATTTT. Translation gives CASSHPDSPSTDTQYF.

This clone was recorded a few times. CDR3 in amino acids: CASSLSSGYYEQYF. The CDR3 nucleotides are TGTGCCAGCAGCTTATCCAGCGGTTATTACGAGCAGTACTTC. This chain connects TRBV11-1 to TRBJ2-7; the D gene is possibly TRBD2 (5 bases). The germline V and J ends were trimmed by 2 bases and 4 bases, with 12 bases remaining between them. The CDR3 has 14 residues. Germline V CDR1 and CDR2: SGHAT, FQDESV (reference sequence).

This clone was picked up a small number of times. The rearrangement links TRBV29-1 to TRBJ2-6; D ambiguous. The CDR3 has 13 residues. Germline CDR1 is SQVTM and CDR2 is ANQGSEA. The V end was cut by 5 bases, the J end by 0 bases, with 5 bases between. The CDR3, as DNA: TGCAGCGTTCCCCGCTCTGGGGCCAACGTCCTGACTTTC. Translating gives CSVPRSGANVLTF.